Each of the 7 T cell receptor beta chains below was sequenced from the same sample in a study of T cell clonality in common variable immunodeficiency. Findings and caveats of the study: Common variable immunodeficiency TCR beta sequences reportedly had fewer deletions and N-nucleotide insertions.

Their cognate antigens are unknown. This table comes from immunoSEQ multiplex PCR, and its TCRdb copy is limited to in-frame clones, with some not included. This sample shows roughly 42,000 clones and no singletons; 5% to 6.5% rests with the ten largest. Sequencing was performed on peripheral blood mononuclear cells. The receptors here all came from a human donor with common variable immunodeficiency.

Of note for this clone: The sequenced fragment ends 3 residues before the CDR3 boundary, so the rest is inferred from the germline J gene. The chain employs TRBV6-2 or TRBV6-3 and TRBJ2-5; tentative D call: TRBD1 (5 bases). The CDR3 extends over 11 amino acids. V was trimmed by 4 bases and J by 7 bases, leaving 7 bases between them. CDR1 MNHEY and CDR2 SVGEGT come from the germline V gene. CDR3 amino acids: CASSWQGTQYF. The covered CDR3 bases are TGTGCCAGCAGTTGGCAGGGGACC.

As for this clone: The read stops 3 residues short of the end of the CDR3; the missing end is completed from the germline J gene. V and J are TRBV6-2 or TRBV6-3 and TRBJ2-1; 11 bases are shared with TRBD2. This CDR3 is 16 amino acids long. The V gene's germline CDR1 is MNHEY and CDR2 SVGEGT. The V segment lost 6 bases and the J segment 0 bases; nucleotides outside the gene matches: 4. The DNA read from the CDR3 is TGTGCCAGCAGCGGTAGCGGGAGGGCCTCCTACAATGAG. This translates into CASSGSGRASYNE. The whole CDR3 region reads CASSGSGRASYNEQFF.

With regard to this clone: From the germline J gene comes the end of the CDR3, since the read stops 3 residues before it. The chain is built from TRBV6-2 or TRBV6-3 and TRBJ2-2; a possible D gene is TRBD2 (7 bases). Germline CDR1 is MNHEY and CDR2 is SVGEGT. CDR3 size: 16 residues. V lost 8 bases and J lost 4, with 20 bases in between. The sequenced CDR3 bases are TGTGCCAGCCGCGGGGCGGGGGCTCGGGGCACCGGGGAG. This sequence encodes CASRGAGARGTGE. The CDR3 in full is CASRGAGARGTGELFF.

With regard to this clone: The read ends 3 residues before the CDR3 terminus; that terminus is restored from the germline J gene. V and J are TRBV19 and TRBJ2-3; D ambiguous. The CDR3 extends over 14 amino acids. Germline lookup yields CDR1 LNHDA and CDR2 SQIVND (reference sequence). Trimming took off 3 bases at V and 3 bases at J, with 10 bases between the two ends. Incomplete CDR3 DNA: TGTGCCAGTAGTATTAACAGACCAACAGATACG. It specifies CASSINRPTDT. In full, the CDR3 reads CASSINRPTDTQYF.

There are many counts of this clone. The read gets to within 3 residues of the CDR3 end, and the germline J gene fills in the rest. The gene calls are TRBV2 and TRBJ2-3; 8 bases are a match to TRBD2. Germline CDR1 and CDR2: SNHLY and FYNNEI. The ends lost 4 bases at V and 1 base at J; junction bases unmatched: 4. This CDR3 has 15 amino acids. CDR3 sequence: CASSVAGGGTDTQYF. The sequenced CDR3 bases are TGTGCCAGCAGTGTGGCCGGGGGGGGCACAGATACG.

In its sample, this clone was seen a few times. The missing CDR3 end, 3 residues past where the read stops, is filled in from the germline J gene. This rearrangement joins TRBV7-6 to TRBJ2-5, with 9 bases identical to TRBD2. Germline CDR1 SGHVS, CDR2 FNYEAQ. Losses at the gene ends were 1 base for V and 5 bases for J; bases not matched to a gene: 8. The length of the CDR3 is 16 residues. CDR3 DNA, as far as it was read: TGTGCCAGCAGCTTAGATGCCGGGCTAGCGGGGGAGACC. The encoded protein is CASSLDAGLAGET. The whole CDR3 sequence reads CASSLDAGLAGETQYF.

This clone was seen many times. The read gets to within 3 residues of the CDR3 end, and the germline J gene fills in the rest. The chain joins TRBV5-1 to TRBJ2-2; TRBD1 matches 7 bases. The CDR3 runs 14 residues. Germline V gene lookup returns CDR1 SGHRS and CDR2 YFSETQ. V shed 4 bases and J 6 bases; nucleotides not matched to a gene: 6. The CDR3: CASSGGQVPGELFF. CDR3 DNA, as far as it was read: TGCGCCAGCAGCGGCGGACAGGTGCCCGGGGAG.